These 29 T cell receptor beta chains were sequenced from one sample in a study of long-term antiretroviral therapy in people with HIV. Samples were assayed with immunoSEQ v3.0 at survey level. The data were produced by immunoSEQ multiplex PCR, yet TCRdb's version contains in-frame clones alone and is incomplete. The sample has 25,000 to 30,000 clones; 86% are singletons. The sample was unsorted PBMCs, taken 0.8 years after starting antiretroviral therapy. These receptors originate from a woman in her 30s with HIV.

The chain is built from TRBV30 and TRBJ1-1; TRBD1 might be the D (5 bases). V shed 5 bases and J shed 8 bases, with 15 bases lying between them. The V gene's germline CDR1 is GTSNPN and CDR2 SVGIG (reference sequence). The CDR3 is 12 residues long. The CDR3 DNA is TGTGCCTGGGGGCGGGGGAATCAGGAAGCTTTCTTT. As protein: CAWGRGNQEAFF. The full variable domain, rest sourced from reference TRBV30 and TRBJ1-1, is SQTIHQWPATLVQPVGSPLSLECTVEGTSNPNLYWYRQAAGRGLQLLFYSVGIGQISSEVPQNLSASRPQDRQFILSSKKLLLSDSGFYLCAWGRGNQEAFFGQGTRLTVV.

J is TRBJ1-2 and V is TRBV6-1, with 9 bases aligning to TRBD1. With V trimmed by 6 bases and J by 8 bases, 13 bases remained unmatched. Germline CDR1 and CDR2: MNHNS and SASEGT. This CDR3 has 15 amino acids. The CDR3 here is CASRVSRDRAWGYTF. The CDR3 nucleotides are TGTGCCAGCAGGGTCTCGCGGGACAGGGCGTGGGGCTACACCTTC.

This chain connects TRBV27 to TRBJ2-7, with TRBD1 matching over 7 bases. CDR1 and CDR2 from the germline V gene are MNHEY and SMNVEV (reference sequence). The CDR3 covers 14 residues. Trimming removed 5 bases from V and 0 bases from J; junction bases left unmatched: 4. The CDR3, as DNA: TGTGCCAGCAGTCCCGGGACAGTCTCCTACGAGCAGTACTTC. Translating it yields CASSPGTVSYEQYF.

This chain links TRBV5-1 with TRBJ2-3, with 10 bases fitting TRBD2. The CDR3 extends over 15 amino acids. The germline V gene encodes CDR1 SGHRS and CDR2 YFSETQ. V lost 1 base, J lost 3 bases, and 2 bases stayed unmatched. Here the CDR3 reads CASSLPSGGTDTQYF. CDR3 sequence (DNA): TGCGCCAGCAGCTTGCCTAGCGGGGGAACAGATACGCAGTATTTT.

The chain joins TRBV14 to TRBJ1-6, with a weak D call TRBD1 (5 bases). Trimming cost V 4 bases and J 7 bases, with 14 bases left between them. Germline V gives CDR1 SGHDN, CDR2 FVKESK. The CDR3 totals 15 residues. The CDR3 region is CASSPLGGWNSPLHF. As DNA, the CDR3 is TGTGCCAGCAGCCCGCTTGGGGGGTGGAATTCACCCCTCCACTTT.

The rearrangement uses TRBV6-5 and TRBJ2-7; 7 bases align to TRBD1. After removal of 0 bases from V and 10 bases from J, the junction contained 6 bases not matched to a gene. Per the germline V gene, CDR1 is MNHEY and CDR2 is SVGAGI. The CDR3 contains 13 residues. CDR3 nucleotides: TGTGCCAGCAGTTACTCGCCGGGGACAGCTCAGTACGTC. It translates to CASSYSPGTAQYV.

V and J are TRBV5-4 and TRBJ2-1; no clear D. Germline values: CDR1 SGHNT, CDR2 YYREEE (reference sequence). V was pared by 4 bases and J by 0 bases, with 8 bases between. The CDR3 is 14 amino acids. The CDR3 sequence: CASSPLGSYNEQFF. The CDR3 coding sequence is TGTGCCAGCAGCCCACTGGGCTCCTACAATGAGCAGTTCTTC.

CDR3 in amino acids: CASSLDFDRRNSPLHF. The DNA for the CDR3 is TGTGCCAGCTCCCTGGACTTCGACAGACGAAATTCACCCCTCCACTTT. This rearrangement joins TRBV18 to TRBJ1-6; the D gene is possibly TRBD1 (5 bases). V was pared by 6 bases and J by 7 bases, with 19 bases between. This CDR3 spans 16 amino acids. Germline CDR1 is KGHSH and CDR2 is LQKENI.

V gene TRBV6-5 combines with J gene TRBJ2-3; the D is unclear. The CDR3 sequence is 13 residues long. In germline, CDR1 is MNHEY, CDR2 SVGAGI. V was clipped by 5 bases and J by 2 bases, with 8 bases between them. The DNA of the CDR3 is TGTGCCAGCAGTCGGGCGCACACAGATACGCAGTATTTT. Its protein product is CASSRAHTDTQYF.

This chain connects TRBV28 to TRBJ1-4; tentative D call: TRBD1 (5 bases). In germline, CDR1 is MDHEN, CDR2 SYDVKM. The CDR3 contains 11 residues. The V and J ends lost 8 bases and 8 bases respectively, with 9 bases between them. CDR3 amino acids: CASGGEEKLFF. Written as DNA, the CDR3 is TGTGCCAGCGGGGGAGAAGAAAAACTGTTTTTT.

V usage is TRBV10-3 and J usage is TRBJ1-1, with a tentative D call TRBD1 (6 bases). The CDR3 is made up of 16 amino acids. The V gene lost 4 bases and the J gene lost 0 bases, with 15 bases spanning the gap. Germline V gene lookup returns CDR1 ENHRY and CDR2 SYGVKD. The CDR3 nucleotides are TGTGCCATCAGTGGGTCTACAGGGACCTTGAACACTGAAGCTTTCTTT. Translating it yields CAISGSTGTLNTEAFF.

This clone appeared a single time. The gene calls are TRBV29-1 and TRBJ2-2, with 12 bases that match TRBD1. The CDR3 contains 15 residues. Germline loops: CDR1 SQVTM, CDR2 ANQGSEA. Unmatched junction bases numbered 6, after V lost 3 bases and J lost 7 bases. CDR3 residues: CSVDRDRGLGGELFF. CDR3 sequence (DNA): TGCAGCGTTGACCGGGACAGGGGGCTGGGCGGGGAGCTGTTTTTT.

V and J are TRBV13 and TRBJ1-1; no definite D call. Germline lookup yields CDR1 PRHDT and CDR2 FYEKMQ (reference sequence). Trimming stripped 3 bases from V and 5 bases from J, with 7 bases between. The CDR3 sequence is 12 residues long. CDR3 nucleotide sequence: TGTGCCAGCAGCTTTAGGGAAACTGAAGCTTTCTTT. Its translation: CASSFRETEAFF. The full variable domain, with the rest looked up from reference TRBV13 and TRBJ1-1, is AAGVIQSPRHLIKEKRETATLKCYPIPRHDTVYWYQQGPGQDPQFLISFYEKMQSDKGSIPDRFSAQQFSDYHSELNMSSLELGDSALYFCASSFRETEAFFGQGTRLTVV.

This clone appeared once. DNA for the CDR3: TGTGCTAGTGGTTTCCTCTCCACAGGGAACTATGGCTACACCTTC. Its protein product is CASGFLSTGNYGYTF. The chain links TRBV12-5 to TRBJ1-2; tentative D call: TRBD1 (6 bases). The V gene's germline CDR1 is LGHNT and CDR2 FRNRAP. The CDR3 has 15 amino acids. Trimming cost V 3 bases and J 2 bases, with 13 bases left between them.

The rearrangement links TRBV5-6 to TRBJ2-7; 9 positions agree with TRBD2. V gave up 4 bases and J gave up 5 bases; unmatched junction bases: 1. The CDR3 spans 12 residues. Germline V CDR1 and CDR2: SGHDT, YYEEEE. In DNA form, the CDR3 reads TGTGCCAGCAGCGCGGGGGGGCACGAGCAGTACGTC. Amino acids: CASSAGGHEQYV.

The chain links TRBV5-1 to TRBJ1-6; 9 nucleotides agree with TRBD1. Germline V gene data show CDR1 as SGHRS and CDR2 as YFSETQ. Germline trimming cut 3 bases from V and 3 bases from J; bases unmatched to any gene: 7. The CDR3 contains 17 residues. The CDR3 DNA reads TGCGCCAGCAGCTCTGGACAGGGGTATAACTATAATTCACCCCTCCACTTT. Translated, it gives CASSSGQGYNYNSPLHF.

CDR3 nucleotide sequence: TGCGCCAGCAGCTTGGTCCCAGAACCCCAAGAGACCCAGTACTTC. It yields the protein CASSLVPEPQETQYF. The chain uses TRBV5-1 and TRBJ2-5; D unresolved. There are 15 residues in the CDR3. From germline, CDR1 is SGHRS and CDR2 YFSETQ. The V end lost 0 bases, the J end lost 1 base, and 10 bases lay between the germline ends.

The chain recombines TRBV2 with TRBJ1-3; TRBD1 is a possible D gene (5 bases). Per germline, CDR1 SNHLY and CDR2 FYNNEI. V was trimmed by 3 bases and J by 0 bases, leaving 12 bases between them. The CDR3 covers 16 residues. CDR3 protein: CASSDDGGSSGNTIYF. The CDR3 region has the DNA TGTGCCAGCAGTGATGACGGGGGTAGCTCTGGAAACACCATATATTTT.

V usage is TRBV27 and J usage is TRBJ1-5; maybe TRBD1 (6 bases). The CDR3 consists of 15 residues. In germline, CDR1 is MNHEY, CDR2 SMNVEV (reference sequence). Trimming stripped 5 bases from V and 4 bases from J, with 15 bases between. The CDR3 here is CASSRSGAFNQPQHF. CDR3 bases: TGTGCCAGCAGTCGCTCGGGGGCCTTTAATCAGCCCCAGCATTTT.

The CDR3 sequence: CASRLSGGSYNEQFF. CDR3 bases: TGCGCCAGCCGACTTAGCGGGGGTTCTTACAATGAGCAGTTCTTC. The V gene is TRBV23-1, the J gene TRBJ2-1; 9 nucleotides line up with TRBD2. TRBV23-1 is annotated as an ORF whose role is uncertain. This CDR3 has 15 residues. The V gene end was trimmed by 8 bases and the J gene end by 4 bases; junction bases not matched to a gene: 9.

The rearrangement links TRBV4-2 to TRBJ1-4; the D is unclear. CDR3 length equals 17 residues. Trimming removed 0 bases at V and 5 bases at J, with 16 bases between. CDR1 is LGHNA and CDR2 is YNFKEQ in the germline V gene. The CDR3 spells CASSQDIVSDINEKLFF. The CDR3 coding sequence is TGTGCCAGCAGCCAAGATATCGTCTCAGATATAAATGAAAAACTGTTTTTT.

V usage is TRBV29-1 and J usage is TRBJ2-7; the match to TRBD1 covers 10 bases. The junction had 6 bases not matched to a gene; V was cut back by 6 bases and J by 7 bases. This CDR3 is 12 amino acids long. In germline, CDR1 is SQVTM, CDR2 ANQGSEA. This chain's CDR3 is CSVVDRGSEQYF. CDR3 DNA: TGCAGCGTGGTGGACAGGGGGAGTGAGCAGTACTTC.

The chain is built from TRBV5-5 and TRBJ2-3; a weak D match, TRBD2 (5 bases). Germline-derived CDR1 and CDR2 are SGHKS and YYEKEE (reference sequence). V lost 4 bases and J 4 bases, leaving 16 bases between the germline ends. The CDR3 spans 15 residues. The CDR3 region is CASSIGVFGADTQYF. In DNA form, the CDR3 reads TGTGCCAGCAGCATCGGGGTATTTGGGGCAGATACGCAGTATTTT. Combining the CDR3 with reference TRBV5-5 and TRBJ2-3 gives the whole variable domain DAGVTQSPTHLIKTRGQQVTLRCSPISGHKSVSWYQQVLGQGPQFIFQYYEKEERGRGNFPDRFSARQFPNYSSELNVNALLLGDSALYLCASSIGVFGADTQYFGPGTRLTVL.

This chain joins TRBV2 and TRBJ1-4; 9 bases are a match to TRBD1. The CDR3 consists of 16 residues. V lost 7 bases and J lost 4; bases outside the gene matches: 10. Germline V gene lookup returns CDR1 SNHLY and CDR2 FYNNEI. The chain's CDR3 is CASIPDRGGGNEKLFF. DNA for the CDR3: TGTGCCAGCATTCCGGACAGGGGTGGGGGTAATGAAAAACTGTTTTTT.

The chain carries TRBV19 and TRBJ1-2, with D hard to call. The CDR3 runs 11 residues. V was trimmed by 3 bases and J by 4 bases, leaving 3 bases between them. From germline, CDR1 is LNHDA and CDR2 SQIVND (reference sequence). The CDR3 DNA reads as TGTGCCAGTAGTATGGTCTATGGCTACACCTTC. This translates into CASSMVYGYTF.

The V call is TRBV5-1, the J call TRBJ1-1, with D maybe TRBD1 (5 bases). The germline CDR1 and CDR2 sequences are SGHRS and YFSETQ. The CDR3 has 13 residues. Trimming removed 6 bases at V and 6 bases at J, with 15 bases between. The CDR3 is CASNLVPGPEAFF. In DNA, the CDR3 is TGCGCCAGCAACCTAGTACCGGGACCTGAAGCTTTCTTT.

This clone was seen more than once but under ten times. The V gene is TRBV7-2, the J gene TRBJ2-3; D possibly uses TRBD1 or TRBD2 (5 bases each). The CDR3 covers 14 residues. Trimming removed 1 base at V and 4 bases at J, with 9 bases between. The V gene's germline CDR1 is SGHTA and CDR2 FQGNSA. The CDR3 reads CASSLGGMSDTQYF. In nucleotides, the CDR3 is TGTGCCAGCAGCTTAGGGGGGATGTCAGATACGCAGTATTTT.

This chain joins TRBV7-9 and TRBJ2-7; 10 positions match TRBD1. The germline V gene encodes CDR1 SEHNR and CDR2 FQNEAQ (reference sequence). V lost 5 bases to trimming and J lost 6 bases; unmatched junction nucleotides: 7. The CDR3 loop spans 14 amino acids. DNA of the CDR3: TGTGCCAGCAGCCGGGGACAGGGGTTGTCCGAGCAGTACGTC. Translation: CASSRGQGLSEQYV.

J is TRBJ1-2 and V is TRBV15; D remains unclear. The CDR3 is made up of 12 amino acids. Trimming removed 3 bases at V and 6 bases at J, with 8 bases between. Germline values: CDR1 LNHNV, CDR2 YYDKDF (reference sequence). CDR3 nucleotides: TGTGCCACCAGCAGGTCCCGAGATGGCTACACCTTC. Amino acid sequence: CATSRSRDGYTF.